This T cell receptor beta chain was retrieved from a study of cytotoxic CD8 clonotypes in ibrutinib-treated CLL. About the research overall: Timing of response sample collection was a median around eleven months after treatment start, with a range of 6 to 36.

To note about this clone: Its antigen remains unknown. A much larger clone differs from this one at a single base, so this may be a read error.

CDR1 SGHRS and CDR2 YFSETQ come from the germline V gene. The CDR3 runs 13 residues. V gave up 0 bases and J gave up 4 bases, with 6 bases separating them. The assay was immunoSEQ multiplex PCR, and TCRdb's table has in-frame clones only and misses some. The profile shows around 150,000 clones, about 80% of them singletons. Study-wide results and limits: Measured clonality at baseline was greater than in age-matched healthy donors and tracked with circulating CD8+ T-cell counts.

The input for sequencing was PBMCs, taken after 12 months of ibrutinib treatment. The sequence was collected from a human donor with chronic lymphocytic leukemia. The chain uses TRBV5-1 and TRBJ2-3; D gene uncertain. This chain's CDR3 is CASSLEVADTQYF. CDR3 DNA sequence: TGCGCCAGCAGCTTGGAAGTGGCAGATACGCAGTATTTT.